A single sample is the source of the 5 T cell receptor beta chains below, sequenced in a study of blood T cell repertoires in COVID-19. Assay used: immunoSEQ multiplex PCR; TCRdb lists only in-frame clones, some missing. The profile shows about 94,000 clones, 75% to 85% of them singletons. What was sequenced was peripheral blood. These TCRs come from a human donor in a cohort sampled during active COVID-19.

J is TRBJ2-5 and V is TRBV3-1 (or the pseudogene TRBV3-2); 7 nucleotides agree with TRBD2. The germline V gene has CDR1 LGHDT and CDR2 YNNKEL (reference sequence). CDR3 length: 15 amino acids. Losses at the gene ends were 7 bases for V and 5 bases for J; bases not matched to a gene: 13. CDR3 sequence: CASIERGSGWETQYF. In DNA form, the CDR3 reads TGTGCCAGCATCGAGCGGGGCTCCGGGTGGGAGACCCAGTACTTC.

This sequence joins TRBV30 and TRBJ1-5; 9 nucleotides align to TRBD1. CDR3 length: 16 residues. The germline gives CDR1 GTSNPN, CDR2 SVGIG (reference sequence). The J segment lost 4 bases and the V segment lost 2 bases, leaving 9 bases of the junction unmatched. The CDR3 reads CAWSRDRVKGNQPQHF. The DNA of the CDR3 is TGTGCCTGGAGTCGGGACAGGGTAAAGGGGAATCAGCCCCAGCATTTT.

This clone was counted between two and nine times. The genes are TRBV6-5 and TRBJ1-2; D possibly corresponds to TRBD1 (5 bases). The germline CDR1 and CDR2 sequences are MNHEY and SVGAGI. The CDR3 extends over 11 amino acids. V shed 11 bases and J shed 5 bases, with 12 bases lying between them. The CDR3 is CAGRAGYGYTF. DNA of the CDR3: TGTGCCGGGAGGGCAGGGTATGGCTACACCTTC.

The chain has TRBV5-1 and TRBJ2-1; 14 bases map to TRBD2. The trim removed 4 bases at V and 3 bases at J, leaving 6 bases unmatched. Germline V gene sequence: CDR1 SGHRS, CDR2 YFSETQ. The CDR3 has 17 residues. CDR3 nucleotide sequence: TGCGCCAGCAGCCCTGGACTAGCGGGAGGTATCTACAATGAGCAGTTCTTC. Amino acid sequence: CASSPGLAGGIYNEQFF.

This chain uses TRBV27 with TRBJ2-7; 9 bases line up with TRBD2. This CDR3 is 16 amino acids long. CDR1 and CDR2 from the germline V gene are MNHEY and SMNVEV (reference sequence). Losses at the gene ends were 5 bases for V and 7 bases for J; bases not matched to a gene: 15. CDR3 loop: CASSLLGAGGPWEQYF. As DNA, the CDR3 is TGTGCCAGCAGTCTGCTCGGGGCGGGAGGGCCTTGGGAGCAGTACTTC.